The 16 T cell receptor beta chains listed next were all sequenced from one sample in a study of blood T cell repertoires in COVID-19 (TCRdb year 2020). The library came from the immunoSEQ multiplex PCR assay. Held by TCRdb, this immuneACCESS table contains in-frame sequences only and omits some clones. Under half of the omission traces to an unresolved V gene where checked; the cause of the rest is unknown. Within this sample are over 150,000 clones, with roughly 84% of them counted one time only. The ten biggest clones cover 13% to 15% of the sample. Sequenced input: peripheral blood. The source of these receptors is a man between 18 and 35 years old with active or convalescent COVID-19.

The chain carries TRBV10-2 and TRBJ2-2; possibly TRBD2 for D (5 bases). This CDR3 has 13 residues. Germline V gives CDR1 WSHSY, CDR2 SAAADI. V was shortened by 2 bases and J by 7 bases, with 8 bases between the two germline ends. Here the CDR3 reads CASSEIAGGELFF. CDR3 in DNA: TGCGCCAGCAGTGAGATCGCGGGCGGGGAGCTGTTTTTT.

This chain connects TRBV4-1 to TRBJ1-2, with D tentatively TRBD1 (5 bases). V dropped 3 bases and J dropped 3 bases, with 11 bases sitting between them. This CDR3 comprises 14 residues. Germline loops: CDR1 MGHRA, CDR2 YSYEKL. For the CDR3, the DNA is TGCGCCAGCAGCCAGATGACAGTGCACTATGGCTACACCTTC. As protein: CASSQMTVHYGYTF.

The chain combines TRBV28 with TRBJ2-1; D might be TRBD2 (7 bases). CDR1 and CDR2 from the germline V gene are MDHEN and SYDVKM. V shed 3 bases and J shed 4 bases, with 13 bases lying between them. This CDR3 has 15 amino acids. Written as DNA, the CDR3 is TGTGCCAGCAGTTTGGGGGCGGGAGTTTACAATGAGCAGTTCTTC. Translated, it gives CASSLGAGVYNEQFF.

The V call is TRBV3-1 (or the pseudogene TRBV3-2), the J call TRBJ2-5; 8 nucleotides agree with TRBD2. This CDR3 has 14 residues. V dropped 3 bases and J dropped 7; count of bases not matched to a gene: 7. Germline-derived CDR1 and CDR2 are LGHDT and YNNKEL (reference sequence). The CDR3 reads CASSQSGGSRTQYF. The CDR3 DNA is TGTGCCAGCAGCCAGAGCGGGGGTTCCAGGACCCAGTACTTC.

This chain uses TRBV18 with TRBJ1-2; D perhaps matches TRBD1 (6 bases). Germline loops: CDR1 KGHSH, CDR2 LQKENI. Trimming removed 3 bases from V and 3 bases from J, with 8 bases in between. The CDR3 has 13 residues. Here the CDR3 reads CASSPEGDYGYTF. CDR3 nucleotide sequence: TGTGCCAGCTCACCCGAGGGGGACTATGGCTACACCTTC.

This chain's CDR3 is CASSQEFYRVTDTQYF. The CDR3 DNA is TGCGCCAGCAGCCAAGAATTCTACAGGGTCACAGATACGCAGTATTTT. The V gene is TRBV4-3, the J gene TRBJ2-3, with a tentative D call TRBD1 (6 bases). The V end lost 0 bases, the J end lost 2 bases, and 12 bases lay between the germline ends. The CDR3 has 16 amino acids. Germline values: CDR1 LGHNA, CDR2 YSLEER.

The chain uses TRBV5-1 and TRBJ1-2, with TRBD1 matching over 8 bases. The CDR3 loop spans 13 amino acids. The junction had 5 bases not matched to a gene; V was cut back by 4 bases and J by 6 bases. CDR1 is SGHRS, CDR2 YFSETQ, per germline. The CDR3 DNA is TGCGCCAGCAGCATACAGGGGGAGGATGGCTACACCTTC. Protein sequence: CASSIQGEDGYTF. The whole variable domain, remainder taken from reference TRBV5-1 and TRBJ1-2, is KAGVTQTPRYLIKTRGQQVTLSCSPISGHRSVSWYQQTPGQGLQFLFEYFSETQRNKGNFPGRFSGRQFSNSRSEMNVSTLELGDSALYLCASSIQGEDGYTFGSGTRLTVV.

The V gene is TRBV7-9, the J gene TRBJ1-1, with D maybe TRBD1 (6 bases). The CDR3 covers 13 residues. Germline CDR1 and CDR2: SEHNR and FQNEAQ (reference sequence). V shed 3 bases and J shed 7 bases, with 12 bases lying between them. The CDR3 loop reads CASSFTTGIEAFF. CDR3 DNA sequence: TGTGCCAGCAGCTTTACCACAGGGATTGAAGCTTTCTTT.

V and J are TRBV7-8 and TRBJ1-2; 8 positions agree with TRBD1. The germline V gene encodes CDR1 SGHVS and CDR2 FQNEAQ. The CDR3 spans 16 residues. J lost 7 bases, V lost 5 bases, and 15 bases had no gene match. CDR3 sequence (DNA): TGTGCCAGCAGCGTTCAACGGACAGGGCTTGCCCTTGGCTACACCTTC. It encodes CASSVQRTGLALGYTF.

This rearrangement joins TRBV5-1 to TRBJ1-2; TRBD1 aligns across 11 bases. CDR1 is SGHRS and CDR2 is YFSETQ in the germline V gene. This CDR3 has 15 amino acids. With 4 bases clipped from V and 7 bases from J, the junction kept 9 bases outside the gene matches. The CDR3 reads CASSHGQGATGGYTF. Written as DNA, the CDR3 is TGCGCCAGCAGCCACGGACAGGGGGCAACGGGTGGCTACACCTTC.

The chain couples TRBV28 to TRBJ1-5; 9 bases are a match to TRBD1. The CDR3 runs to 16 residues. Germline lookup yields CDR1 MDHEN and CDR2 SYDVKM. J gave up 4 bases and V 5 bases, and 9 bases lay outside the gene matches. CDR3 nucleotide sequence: TGTGCCAGCAGTCCCGGGGACAGGGTCGCGAATCAGCCCCAGCATTTT. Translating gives CASSPGDRVANQPQHF.

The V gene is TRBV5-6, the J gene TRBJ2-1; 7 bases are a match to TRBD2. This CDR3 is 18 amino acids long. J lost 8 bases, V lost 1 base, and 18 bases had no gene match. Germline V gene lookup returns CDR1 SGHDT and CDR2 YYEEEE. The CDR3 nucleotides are TGTGCCAGCAGCTTGAGGGTTGTAGGACTAGATTCGGAGGATGAGCAGTTCTTC. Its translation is CASSLRVVGLDSEDEQFF. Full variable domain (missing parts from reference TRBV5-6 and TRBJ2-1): DAGVTQSPTHLIKTRGQQVTLRCSPKSGHDTVSWYQQALGQGPQFIFQYYEEEERQRGNFPDRFSGHQFPNYSSELNVNALLLGDSALYLCASSLRVVGLDSEDEQFFGPGTRLTVL.

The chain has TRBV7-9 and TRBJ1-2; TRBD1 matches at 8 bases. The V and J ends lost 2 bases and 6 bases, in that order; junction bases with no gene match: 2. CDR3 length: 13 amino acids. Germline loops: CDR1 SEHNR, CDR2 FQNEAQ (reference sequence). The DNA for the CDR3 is TGTGCCAGCAGCTTACGGACAGGGAATGGCTACACCTTC. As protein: CASSLRTGNGYTF.

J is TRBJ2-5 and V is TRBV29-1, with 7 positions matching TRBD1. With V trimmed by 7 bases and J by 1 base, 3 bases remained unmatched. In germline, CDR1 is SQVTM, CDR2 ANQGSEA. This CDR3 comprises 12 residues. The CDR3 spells CSGRDSQETQYF. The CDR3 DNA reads TGCAGCGGAAGGGACAGCCAAGAGACCCAGTACTTC.

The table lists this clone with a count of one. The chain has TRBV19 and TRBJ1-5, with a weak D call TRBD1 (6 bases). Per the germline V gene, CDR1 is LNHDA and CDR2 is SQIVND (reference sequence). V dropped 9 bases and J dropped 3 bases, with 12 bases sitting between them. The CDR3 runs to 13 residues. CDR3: CASRDTYNQPQHF. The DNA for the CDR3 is TGTGCCAGCCGGGACACTTACAATCAGCCCCAGCATTTT.

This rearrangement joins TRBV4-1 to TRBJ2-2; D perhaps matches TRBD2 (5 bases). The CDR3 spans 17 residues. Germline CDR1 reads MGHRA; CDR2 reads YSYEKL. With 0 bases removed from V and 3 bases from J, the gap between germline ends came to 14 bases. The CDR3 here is CASSQDLGSWDTGELFF. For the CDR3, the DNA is TGCGCCAGCAGCCAAGATTTGGGGAGCTGGGACACCGGGGAGCTGTTTTTT.